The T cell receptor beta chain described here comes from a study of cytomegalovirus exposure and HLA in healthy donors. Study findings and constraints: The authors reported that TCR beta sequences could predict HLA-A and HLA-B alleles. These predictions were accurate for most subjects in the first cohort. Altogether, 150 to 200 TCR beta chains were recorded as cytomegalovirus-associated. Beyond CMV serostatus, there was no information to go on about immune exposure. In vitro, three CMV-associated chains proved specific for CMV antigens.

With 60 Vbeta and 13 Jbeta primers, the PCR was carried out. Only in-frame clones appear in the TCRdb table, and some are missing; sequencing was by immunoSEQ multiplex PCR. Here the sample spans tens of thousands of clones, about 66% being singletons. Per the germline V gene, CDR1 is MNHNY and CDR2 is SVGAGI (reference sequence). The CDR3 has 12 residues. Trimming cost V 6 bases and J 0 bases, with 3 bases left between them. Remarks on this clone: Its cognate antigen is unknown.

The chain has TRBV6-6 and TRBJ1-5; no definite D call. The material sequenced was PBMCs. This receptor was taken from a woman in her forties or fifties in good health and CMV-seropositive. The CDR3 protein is CASRSSNQPQHF. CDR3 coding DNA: TGTGCCAGCAGGAGTAGCAATCAGCCCCAGCATTTT.